These 2 T cell receptor beta chains share one sample of origin, sequenced in a study of CD8 T cells in ankylosing spondylitis (dated 2017 in TCRdb). The protocol used for the library was 5' RACE. Sequencing relied on an Illumina HiSeq 2500. Through fastp at Q25 and MiXCR, TCRdb rebuilt clones from the public reads, retaining in-frame beta chains. Every entry covers one CDR3 protein and lists the most common genes and DNA from its rows. The sample table shows 350,000 or so distinct CDR3 sequences, and around 10% are seen once. The ten largest account for about 10% of the sample. Sample: blood, either unsorted or a sorted T cell fraction (not recorded which). The receptor source for this set is a female donor with ankylosing spondylitis or in good health (not recorded which).

The genes are TRBV7-9 and TRBJ2-7; D not resolved. CDR3 size: 12 residues. Germline V CDR1 and CDR2: SEHNR, FQNEAQ (reference sequence). With 3 bases removed from V and 6 bases from J, the gap between germline ends came to 9 bases. The CDR3, as DNA: TGTGCCAGCAGCTTCACCAGGTCCGAGCAGTACTTC. Translated: CASSFTRSEQYF.

This clonotype was counted at least ten times. The chain carries TRBV29-1 and TRBJ2-3; 9 nucleotides line up with TRBD2. There are 15 residues in the CDR3. V trimming: 5 bases; J trimming: 1 base; junction bases outside the gene matches: 7. The germline V gene encodes CDR1 SQVTM and CDR2 ANQGSEA. The CDR3 spells CSVQQSSGGTDTQYF. CDR3 in DNA: TGCAGCGTTCAACAGTCTAGCGGGGGCACAGATACGCAGTATTTT.